This record covers a single T cell receptor (beta chain). Its specific antigen is unknown. The data originate from a study of T cells expressing NK-cell markers (dated by TCRdb to 2018 to 2021). Regarding the study in general: About eight donors provided sorted CD3+CD56+NKG2C+, CD3+CD56+NKG2C- and CD3+CD56-NKG2C+ T-cell subsets, whose TCR beta-chain repertoires were profiled. Seven of the eight sequenced donors were HCMV-seropositive and one was HCMV-seronegative. Randomly selected healthy volunteers, three men and five women, were used as the eight sequenced donors. The libraries were sequenced on Illumina HiSeq 2000/2500, MiSeq or NextSeq, producing 2 x 150 bp reads. Points the paper makes about the study in general: Those dominant clonotypes were again the most abundant among CD3+CD56-NKG2C+ cells in a handful of donors, at about 25-60.1%. For roughly 6 donors, the dominant CD3+CD56+NKG2C+ clonotypes were among the top 10 CD8+ clonotypes and accounted for 1.0-7.0% of CD8+ T cells. Whether the expanded NKG2C-expressing T cell clones were specific for HCMV antigens remained unclear.

For sequencing, an Illumina HiSeq 2000 was employed. The TCR beta cDNA libraries were made using 5'RACE template switching, a step that added both a universal primer site and unique molecular identifiers. cDNA synthesis was primed from the TCR beta constant segment, followed by two successive PCR amplification steps. As for the authors' bioinformatics: MIGEC handled demultiplexing of the reads and grouping by UMI, while MiTCR was used to assemble and quantify clonotypes. Only TCR cDNA sequences supported by at least two reads were kept to exclude erroneous sequences. Downstream repertoire analysis used the tcR package, and clonotypes were matched across fractions by CDR3 nucleotide sequence plus V segment. VDJmatch was used to annotate antigen specificity against VDJdb, with one amino acid substitution allowed in CDR3. Reprocessed by TCRdb, the reads give a single entry per CDR3 protein sequence, without DNA. V and J calls and clone size were set by TCRdb, not the authors. The sample's own table lists 500,000 to 600,000 distinct CDR3 sequences. Clones ranked in the top ten supply around 3.3% of the sample.

Based on the germline V gene (reference sequence), the CDR1 and CDR2 sequences are LNHDA and SQIVND. From cysteine to phenylalanine, the CDR3 is 16 amino acids long. There is no recorded DNA. HCMV serostatus was determined by detecting HCMV-specific IgG in serum with a commercial ELISA kit. Ficoll density gradient centrifugation was used to isolate peripheral blood mononuclear cells from blood. This clonotype was obtained from a man younger than 35 in good health. Donor details come from another sample of the same person, matched by shared clones. The sample consisted of blood T cells: a sorted CD56 or NKG2C T cell subset, CD4+ or CD8+ T cells, or bulk PBMC T cells (not recorded which). The chain links TRBV19 with TRBJ2-5; TCRdb lists TRBD2, though no DNA is available to test this call. This receptor carries the CDR3 CASSPNLGTSRETQYF.